This TCR beta chain originates from a study of Graves' ophthalmopathy and Graves' hyperthyroidism. This clonotype was recorded at least ten times. RNA transcripts were the source from which TCR beta CDR3 regions were amplified. The library came from an HTBI-primed first-round RT-PCR and a second-round multiplex PCR. TCRdb itself ran the multiplex PCR reads through MiXCR, one entry per CDR3 protein. The data contain 350,000 to 400,000 distinct CDR3 sequences, 15% of them singletons. Trimming cost V 5 bases and J 1 base, with 17 bases left between them. The germline gives CDR1 LNHDA, CDR2 SQIVND (reference sequence). This CDR3 is built from 16 residues.

The sequenced material came from peripheral blood. The rearrangement joins TRBV19 to TRBJ1-1; the D gene is possibly TRBD1 (5 bases). The clonotype comes from a woman between 18 and 29 years old with stable Graves' hyperthyroidism. CDR3 in amino acids: CASSPGPGRSNTEAFF. The CDR3 coding sequence is TGTGCCAGTAGTCCCGGCCCGGGACGTTCGAACACTGAAGCTTTCTTT.